Shown below are 16 T cell receptor beta chains from a single sample sequenced in a study of T cells after yellow fever vaccination. TCRdb fed the 5' RACE reads into MiXCR, producing one record per CDR3 protein. The sample comprises 350,000 to 450,000 distinct CDR3 sequences, roughly 6.2% of which are singletons, and 15% rests with the top ten. Specimen: PBMCs, collected 5 days after the yellow fever booster vaccination. All receptors come from a man in his thirties or forties who received the YFV17D yellow fever vaccine.

This clonotype was detected a few times. Compared with germline, one end of the junction differs, possibly owing to a read error. The chain joins TRBV7-2 to TRBJ2-3; 8 nucleotides line up with TRBD2. Germline V gives CDR1 SGHTA, CDR2 FQGNSA. The CDR3 consists of 14 residues. The CDR3 reads CASSLASSGGTQYF. CDR3 bases: TGTGCCAGCAGCCTAGCTTCCAGCGGGGGTACGCAGTATTTT.

Only a few counts were recorded for this clonotype. The V gene is TRBV20-1, the J gene TRBJ2-4; maybe TRBD1 (6 bases). Trimming left V 7 bases short and J 5 bases short, with 15 bases between. The CDR3 runs to 13 residues. The V gene's germline CDR1 is DFQATT and CDR2 SNEGSKA (reference sequence). CDR3 sequence: CSGFKTGENIQYF. The CDR3 nucleotides are TGCAGTGGTTTTAAGACAGGTGAAAACATTCAGTACTTC.

Written as DNA, the CDR3 is TGTGCCATCAAAGCGACTAGCACAGATACGCAGTATTTT. Encoded protein: CAIKATSTDTQYF. The chain is built from TRBV10-3 and TRBJ2-3; D not certain. The CDR3 runs to 13 residues. Trimming took off 7 bases at V and 0 bases at J, with 8 bases between the two ends. CDR1 is ENHRY and CDR2 is SYGVKD in the germline V gene.

This clonotype has more than one count but fewer than ten. CDR3 amino acids: CASRRAGGTDEQFF. Here the CDR3 DNA reads TGTGCCAGCAGGAGGGCGGGAGGTACCGATGAGCAGTTCTTC. The chain recombines TRBV3-1 with TRBJ2-1; 8 bases are shared with TRBD2. The CDR3 loop spans 14 amino acids. V was clipped by 6 bases and J by 8 bases; unmatched bases: 9. CDR1 is LGHDT, CDR2 YNNKEL, per germline (reference sequence).

This clonotype was seen at least ten times. The gene calls are TRBV7-2 and TRBJ1-3; D is perhaps TRBD1 (6 bases). Germline CDR1 is SGHTA and CDR2 is FQGNSA. The germline V and J ends were trimmed by 6 bases and 0 bases, with 9 bases remaining between them. The CDR3 runs to 14 residues. The chain's CDR3 is CASSRDISGNTIYF. CDR3 sequence (DNA): TGTGCCAGCAGTAGGGACATCTCTGGAAACACCATATATTTT.

This clonotype was recorded many times. The V call is TRBV29-1, the J call TRBJ2-7; 13 positions agree with TRBD2. This CDR3 comprises 16 residues. V lost 7 bases and J lost 2; bases outside the gene matches: 11. Germline V gene sequence: CDR1 SQVTM, CDR2 ANQGSEA. The CDR3 coding sequence is TGCAGCGGAGCCGGGACTAGCGGGAACCGCGCCTACGAGCAGTACTTC. Its protein is CSGAGTSGNRAYEQYF.

This clonotype was observed at least ten times. The chain uses TRBV7-2 and TRBJ2-5, with D maybe TRBD1 (6 bases). CDR3 size: 13 residues. The V and J ends lost 6 bases and 2 bases respectively, with 10 bases between them. Germline CDR1 SGHTA, CDR2 FQGNSA. This CDR3 is CASSYRVQETQYF. The CDR3, as DNA: TGTGCCAGCAGTTACAGGGTACAAGAGACCCAGTACTTC.

The chain carries TRBV14 and TRBJ2-1, with no clear D. The germline V and J ends were trimmed by 1 base and 6 bases, with 16 bases remaining between them. The CDR3 has 16 residues. CDR1 is SGHDN, CDR2 FVKESK, per germline. The CDR3 DNA follows: TGTGCCAGCAGCCAAGGCCGGCCTCAGCGCCCCAATGAGCAGTTCTTC. Its protein product is CASSQGRPQRPNEQFF.

This clonotype appeared a few times. This chain joins TRBV5-4 and TRBJ2-1; a possible D gene is TRBD1 (6 bases). Germline CDR1 is SGHNT and CDR2 is YYREEE (reference sequence). The CDR3 is 13 amino acids. V was cut by 7 bases and J by 12 bases, with 20 bases left in between. CDR3 DNA sequence: TGTGCCAGCCAACCTGGGGGCGGTATCGTGCAGTTCTTC. Protein: CASQPGGGIVQFF. Full variable domain (outside the CDR3, taken from reference TRBV5-4 and TRBJ2-1): ETGVTQSPTHLIKTRGQQVTLRCSSQSGHNTVSWYQQALGQGPQFIFQYYREEENGRGNFPPRFSGLQFPNYSSELNVNALELDDSALYLCASQPGGGIVQFFGPGTRLTVL.

This clonotype was detected only a few times. In nucleotides, the CDR3 is TGCAGTGCTAGAGCTTTCGACAGGTTCACTGAAGCTTTCTTT. Its protein product is CSARAFDRFTEAFF. J is TRBJ1-1 and V is TRBV20-1, with D tentatively TRBD1 (6 bases). V lost 1 base and J lost 4, with 13 bases in between. The CDR3 is made up of 14 amino acids. The V gene's germline CDR1 is DFQATT and CDR2 SNEGSKA (reference sequence).

This clonotype appeared many times. This chain connects TRBV7-9 to TRBJ2-5; the match to TRBD1 covers 7 bases. The length of the CDR3 is 14 residues. Germline V gives CDR1 SEHNR, CDR2 FQNEAQ (reference sequence). The V gene end was trimmed by 6 bases and the J gene end by 2 bases; junction bases not matched to a gene: 6. Written as DNA, the CDR3 is TGTGCCAGCAGAATTGCACAGGGGCAAGAGACCCAGTACTTC. This gives the protein CASRIAQGQETQYF.

The chain carries TRBV9 and TRBJ2-7, with D possibly matching TRBD1 (6 bases). V lost 0 bases and J 6 bases, leaving 19 bases between the germline ends. CDR3 length equals 16 residues. Germline V gene data show CDR1 as SGDLS and CDR2 as YYNGEE. Written as DNA, the CDR3 is TGTGCCAGCAGCGTAGGAGGGGGACACCTACTAACCGAGCAGTACTTC. It encodes CASSVGGGHLLTEQYF.

This clonotype appeared many times. The rearrangement links TRBV12-3 or TRBV12-4 to TRBJ1-2; 7 bases are shared with TRBD1. CDR3 size: 14 residues. With V trimmed by 6 bases and J by 8 bases, 12 bases remained unmatched. The CDR3 DNA is TGTGCCAGCAGCCCCGGGACAGACGGCAAGGGCTACACCTTC. Its protein product is CASSPGTDGKGYTF.

This clonotype was detected only a few times. The chain recombines TRBV6-5 with TRBJ2-3; D unresolved. The CDR3 spans 11 residues. Trimming stripped 6 bases from V and 5 bases from J, with 6 bases between. Germline loops: CDR1 MNHEY, CDR2 SVGAGI. The CDR3 reads CASRDGDTQYF. The CDR3 DNA follows: TGTGCCAGCAGAGATGGAGATACGCAGTATTTT.

This clonotype was seen ten or more times. This chain links TRBV10-3 with TRBJ2-2, with D perhaps given as TRBD1 or TRBD2 (5 bases each). CDR1 and CDR2 (germline): ENHRY, SYGVKD. V lost 8 bases, J lost 0 bases, and 19 bases lay in between. This CDR3 spans 17 amino acids. CDR3 in amino acids: CAISGRSTSPNTGELFF. Here the CDR3 DNA reads TGTGCCATCTCGGGGCGCAGCACCTCGCCGAACACCGGGGAGCTGTTTTTT.

V usage is TRBV30 and J usage is TRBJ1-2; D unresolved. The CDR3 is 14 residues long. Germline V gives CDR1 GTSNPN, CDR2 SVGIG (reference sequence). The V end was cut by 3 bases, the J end by 4 bases, with 15 bases between. CDR3 DNA sequence: TGTGCCTGGAGACGTTTAGGCGGAGTCTATGGCTACACCTTC. Protein product: CAWRRLGGVYGYTF.